This entry features one T cell receptor (beta chain) sequence. The CDR3 spans 14 residues. Germline trimming cut 2 bases from V and 7 bases from J; bases unmatched to any gene: 4. The germline V gene has CDR1 SGHTA and CDR2 FQGNSA. The sample is drawn from a study of cytomegalovirus exposure and HLA in healthy donors. Across the study: From HLA-typed donors, an early data release held roughly 89 million unique TCRs.

In the PCR, 60 Vbeta and 13 Jbeta primers were used. The data were produced by immunoSEQ multiplex PCR, yet TCRdb's version contains in-frame clones alone and is incomplete. The sample holds approximately 150,000 clones, around nine tenths seen once. Sequencing was carried out using PBMCs. This clonotype was obtained from a young woman in good health and CMV-seronegative. The rearrangement joins TRBV7-2 to TRBJ1-4; 7 bases fit TRBD1. The CDR3 region has the DNA TGTGCCAGCAGCTTAAGACAGGGAGGTGAAAAACTGTTTTTT. Translated: CASSLRQGGEKLFF.